Presented here are 15 T cell receptor beta chains from one specimen sequenced in a study of T-cell memory formation after mild COVID-19. TCRdb re-derived calls from the 5' RACE reads in MiXCR, one entry per CDR3 protein. The table shows roughly 110,000 distinct CDR3 sequences, with roughly an eighth occurring only once. The sequencing sample was made of PBMCs or a T cell subset sorted from them (not recorded which). These receptors all stem from an adult woman who had mild COVID-19 (a few samples of this study predate the infection). Cell type and time point are not known.

This clonotype was detected ten times or more. The chain carries TRBV6-5 and TRBJ1-1; D is undetermined. This CDR3 has 14 amino acids. The V end was cut by 0 bases, the J end by 7 bases, with 12 bases between. Germline CDR1 MNHEY, CDR2 SVGAGI. The CDR3 is CASSYSNGGYEAFF. The DNA of the CDR3 is TGTGCCAGCAGTTACTCGAACGGAGGCTATGAAGCTTTCTTT.

This clonotype was counted at least ten times. This chain connects TRBV5-1 to TRBJ1-6; D remains ambiguous. The CDR3 totals 16 residues. Germline loops: CDR1 SGHRS, CDR2 YFSETQ. Trimming removed 2 bases at V and 5 bases at J, with 14 bases between. The CDR3 sequence is CASSFGIGQDNSPLHF. The CDR3 DNA reads TGCGCCAGCAGCTTTGGGATAGGGCAAGATAATTCACCCCTCCACTTT.

In its sample, this clonotype was seen a few times. The V and J genes are TRBV29-1 and TRBJ2-1; 14 nucleotides agree with TRBD2. Unmatched junction bases numbered 18, after V lost 6 bases and J lost 8 bases. The CDR3 runs 18 residues. The germline gives CDR1 SQVTM, CDR2 ANQGSEA. CDR3 sequence reads: CSVPGTSGSYRRLDEQFF. DNA of the CDR3: TGCAGCGTACCTGGGACTAGCGGGAGTTACCGGCGTCTCGATGAGCAGTTCTTC.

V gene TRBV6-2 or TRBV6-3 combines with J gene TRBJ2-3; 14 bases align to TRBD2. This CDR3 has 19 residues. V was clipped by 5 bases and J by 0 bases; unmatched bases: 10. The germline gives CDR1 MNHEY, CDR2 SVGEGT. CDR3 sequence: CASSPPGLAGAVSTDTQYF. The CDR3 DNA sequence: TGTGCCAGCAGTCCCCCGGGACTAGCGGGGGCCGTCAGCACAGATACGCAGTATTTT.

The sample holds a few counts of this clonotype. This sequence joins TRBV6-1 and TRBJ1-5, with D uncertain. Trimming took 2 bases from V and 3 from J, leaving 5 bases between them. CDR1 is MNHNS, CDR2 SASEGT, per germline. The CDR3 totals 13 residues. The CDR3 here is CASSEWTNQPQHF. For the CDR3, the DNA is TGTGCCAGCAGTGAATGGACCAATCAGCCCCAGCATTTT.

This sequence joins TRBV4-3 and TRBJ2-1; TRBD1 might be the D (5 bases). The CDR3 loop spans 16 amino acids. From germline, CDR1 is LGHNA and CDR2 YSLEER. V was cut by 0 bases and J by 0 bases, with 9 bases left in between. Here the CDR3 DNA reads TGCGCCAGCAGCCAAGATTGGACAAGCTCCTACAATGAGCAGTTCTTC. Its translation: CASSQDWTSSYNEQFF.

A few counts support this clonotype. The chain combines TRBV12-3 or TRBV12-4 with TRBJ1-2; D gene uncertain. The CDR3 has 15 amino acids. V was cut by 3 bases and J by 4 bases, with 15 bases left in between. CDR3: CASSFWEDEAYGYTF. In DNA, the CDR3 is TGTGCCAGCAGTTTCTGGGAAGACGAGGCCTATGGCTACACCTTC.

J is TRBJ2-3 and V is TRBV7-6, with D uncertain. V was pared by 4 bases and J by 2 bases, with 7 bases between. CDR1 and CDR2 (germline): SGHVS, FNYEAQ. The CDR3 length is 13 residues. CDR3 sequence (DNA): TGTGCCAGCAGCTCGACGGACACAGATACGCAGTATTTT. Protein product: CASSSTDTDTQYF. Full variable domain (remainder filled in from reference TRBV7-6 and TRBJ2-3): GAGVSQSPRYKVTKRGQDVALRCDPISGHVSLYWYRQALGQGPEFLTYFNYEAQQDKSGLPNDRFSAERPEGSISTLTIQRTEQRDSAMYRCASSSTDTDTQYFGPGTRLTVL.

The V and J genes are TRBV7-8 and TRBJ2-2; a weak D match, TRBD2 (5 bases). The CDR3 has 15 amino acids. The germline gives CDR1 SGHVS, CDR2 FQNEAQ. The V end lost 10 bases, the J end lost 4 bases, and 19 bases lay between the germline ends. The CDR3 DNA follows: TGTGCCACTACACCGGGATTCGGCGGCACCGGGGAGCTGTTTTTT. Translation: CATTPGFGGTGELFF.

The V and J genes are TRBV25-1 and TRBJ2-7, with D perhaps matching TRBD2 (5 bases). Germline CDR1 reads MGHDK; CDR2 reads SYGVNS. V lost 8 bases and J 7 bases, leaving 12 bases between the germline ends. The CDR3 contains 11 residues. The CDR3 loop is CASRRGWEQYF. CDR3 coding DNA: TGTGCCAGCCGTCGAGGGTGGGAGCAGTACTTC.

This rearrangement joins TRBV7-9 to TRBJ1-2, with D tentatively TRBD1 (6 bases). Deletions cut 5 bases from V and 4 bases from J, with 20 bases between. This CDR3 has 16 residues. Germline lookup yields CDR1 SEHNR and CDR2 FQNEAQ (reference sequence). The CDR3 sequence is CASSTAGAAYTYGYTF. The CDR3 coding sequence is TGTGCCAGCAGCACAGCGGGGGCGGCGTATACCTATGGCTACACCTTC.

This chain joins TRBV4-1 and TRBJ1-1, with 7 bases identical to TRBD1. The CDR3 has 15 amino acids. After removal of 1 base from V and 0 bases from J, the junction contained 2 bases not matched to a gene. The germline V gene encodes CDR1 MGHRA and CDR2 YSYEKL. CDR3 sequence: CASSQGTGLNTEAFF. For the CDR3, the DNA is TGCGCCAGCAGCCAAGGGACAGGACTGAACACTGAAGCTTTCTTT.

This clonotype was observed a few times. V is TRBV4-1 and J is TRBJ2-1; D tentatively reads TRBD1 or TRBD2 (5 bases each). This CDR3 contains 16 residues. Trimming cost V 4 bases and J 8 bases, with 21 bases left between them. Germline V gene lookup returns CDR1 MGHRA and CDR2 YSYEKL. The CDR3 sequence: CASSLTVVGEFYEQFF. CDR3 DNA sequence: TGCGCCAGCAGCCTCACCGTGGTGGGGGAGTTCTATGAGCAGTTCTTC.

The genes are TRBV4-1 and TRBJ2-2; D unclear. The V gene's germline CDR1 is MGHRA and CDR2 YSYEKL. This CDR3 region has 15 residues. The V and J ends lost 2 bases and 3 bases respectively, with 10 bases between them. CDR3 in amino acids: CASSQKEVYTGELFF. CDR3 DNA: TGCGCCAGCAGCCAAAAAGAGGTCTACACCGGGGAGCTGTTTTTT.

This clonotype appeared many times. This chain joins TRBV7-9 and TRBJ2-7; D perhaps matches TRBD2 (7 bases). The CDR3 is made up of 18 amino acids. The germline V gene encodes CDR1 SEHNR and CDR2 FQNEAQ (reference sequence). Trimming pared 5 bases from V and 2 bases from J, leaving 25 bases between. Here the CDR3 reads CASSGQGPRGGGTYEQYF. As DNA, the CDR3 is TGTGCCAGCAGCGGGCAGGGGCCCCGAGGGGGAGGGACCTACGAGCAGTACTTC.